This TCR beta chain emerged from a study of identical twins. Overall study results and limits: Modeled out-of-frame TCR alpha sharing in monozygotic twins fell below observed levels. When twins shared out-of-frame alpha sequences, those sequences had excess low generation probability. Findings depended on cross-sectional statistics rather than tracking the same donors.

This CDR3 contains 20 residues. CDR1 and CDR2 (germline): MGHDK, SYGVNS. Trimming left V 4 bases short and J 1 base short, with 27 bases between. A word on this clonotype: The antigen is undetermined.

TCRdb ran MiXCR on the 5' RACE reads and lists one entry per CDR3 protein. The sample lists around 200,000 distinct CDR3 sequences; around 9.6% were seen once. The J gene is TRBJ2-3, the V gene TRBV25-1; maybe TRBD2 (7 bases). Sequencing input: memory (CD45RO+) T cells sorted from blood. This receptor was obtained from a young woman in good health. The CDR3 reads CASSGRRWWGGAQGTDTQYF. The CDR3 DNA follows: TGTGCCAGCAGTGGACGTAGGTGGTGGGGGGGGGCTCAGGGCACAGATACGCAGTATTTT.